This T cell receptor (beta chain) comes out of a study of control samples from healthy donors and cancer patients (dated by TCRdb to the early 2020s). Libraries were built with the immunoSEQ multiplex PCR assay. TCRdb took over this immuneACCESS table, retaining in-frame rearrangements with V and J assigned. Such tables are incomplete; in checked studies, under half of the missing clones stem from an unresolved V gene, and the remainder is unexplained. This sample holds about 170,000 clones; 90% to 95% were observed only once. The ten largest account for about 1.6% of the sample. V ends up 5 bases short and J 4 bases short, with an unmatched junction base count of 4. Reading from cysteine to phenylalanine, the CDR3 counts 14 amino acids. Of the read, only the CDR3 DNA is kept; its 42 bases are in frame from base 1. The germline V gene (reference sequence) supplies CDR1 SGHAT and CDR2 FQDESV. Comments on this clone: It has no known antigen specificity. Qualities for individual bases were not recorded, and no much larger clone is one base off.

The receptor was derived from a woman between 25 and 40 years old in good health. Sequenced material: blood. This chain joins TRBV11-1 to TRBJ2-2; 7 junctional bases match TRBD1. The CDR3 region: CASSPQGSTGELFF. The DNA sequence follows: TGTGCCAGCAGCCCACAGGGGAGCACCGGGGAGCTGTTTTTT.